This is a list of T cell receptor beta chains from one sample in a study of cytomegalovirus exposure and HLA in healthy donors. Repertoires were generated with immunoSEQ multiplex PCR, while TCRdb's copy carries only in-frame clones and drops some. The table includes some 190,000 clones, over 70% detected once. The specimen was PBMCs. Receptors originate from a woman aged 30 to 39 in good health and CMV-seropositive. CDR3s include the opening cysteine and the closing phenylalanine or tryptophan. Fields, in order: V gene, J gene, clone size, D gene, CDR3 DNA, CDR3 protein. D genes are given only for firm matches. Clone size appears in some rows only: once, few, many, or a class for an expanded clone.

>TRBV15|TRBJ2-3|NA|TRBD2
TGTGCCACCAGCTCGCGTAGCGGGAGAGCCCCAGATACGCAGTATTTT
CATSSRSGRAPDTQYF
>TRBV6-1|TRBJ2-7|NA|TRBD2
TGTGCCAGCAGTTGGACTAGCGGGAGCTCCTACGAGCAGTACTTC
CASSWTSGSSYEQYF
>TRBV27|TRBJ2-1|few|TRBD2
TGTGCCAGCAGGCTTTCCGGGACTAGTGGGCGTGAGCAGTTCTTC
CASRLSGTSGREQFF
>TRBV23-1|TRBJ1-1|NA|NA
TGCGCCAGCAGTCAATCGCACGGGAGGGACACTGAAGCTTTCTTT
CASSQSHGRDTEAFF
>TRBV7-9|TRBJ2-7|once|TRBD1
TGTGCCAGCAGCTATAGACAGGGAAACGAGCAGTACTTC
CASSYRQGNEQYF
>TRBV11-2|TRBJ2-5|NA|NA
TGTGCCAGCAGCCCACGGACTGGCGTGGGTGAGACCCAGTACTTC
CASSPRTGVGETQYF
>TRBV12-5|TRBJ2-2|NA|NA
TGTGCTAGTGGTTCGGGCGGGGAGCTGTTTTTT
CASGSGGELFF
>TRBV28|TRBJ1-5|NA|NA
TGTGCCAGCAGTATCAGGGTTCGGAATCAGCCCCAGCATTTT
CASSIRVRNQPQHF
>TRBV19|TRBJ1-5|NA|NA
TGTGCCAGTAGTATGGGAGGAGGGGAGCCCCAGCATTTT
CASSMGGGEPQHF
>TRBV7-9|TRBJ2-5|NA|TRBD1
TGTGCCAGCGGGTTTATAGGGACAGGGTCGGAGGAGACCCAGTACTTC
CASGFIGTGSEETQYF
>TRBV27|TRBJ2-4|NA|TRBD2
TGTGCCAGCAGTTTATCGCGGGAGTGGGCCAAAAACATTCAGTACTTC
CASSLSREWAKNIQYF
>TRBV7-7|TRBJ2-3|NA|TRBD2
TGTGCCAGCAGCGCAACTAGCGGCTCTAGCACAGATACGCAGTATTTT
CASSATSGSSTDTQYF
>TRBV7-9|TRBJ2-7|NA|TRBD2
TGTGCCAGCAGCCCCAAAGAGCGGGGGAGAAGCTCCTACGAGCAGTACTTC
CASSPKERGRSSYEQYF
>TRBV28|TRBJ2-2|NA|TRBD2
TGTGCCAGCAGTTCCTCCAGACTAGCGGGAACCACCGGGGAGCTGTTTTTT
CASSSSRLAGTTGELFF
>TRBV10-2|TRBJ2-2|NA|NA
TGCGCCAGCGGCGGGACCGTGCTCGGGGAGCTGTTTTTT
CASGGTVLGELFF
>TRBV7-2|TRBJ2-7|few|TRBD1
TGTGCCAGCAGCCCGGGACAGGGGGCCATGGAGCAGTACTTC
CASSPGQGAMEQYF
>TRBV13|TRBJ1-5|NA|NA
TGTGCCAGCAGGTTAGGGACGGGTAATCAGCCCCAGCATTTT
CASRLGTGNQPQHF
>TRBV19|TRBJ2-7|NA|TRBD2
TGTGCCAGTAGTTCTCTGACTAGCGGGAGAACCTACGAGCAGTACTTC
CASSSLTSGRTYEQYF
>TRBV18|TRBJ1-1|NA|NA
TGTGCCAGCTCACTCGACAAGAACACTGAAGCTTTCTTT
CASSLDKNTEAFF
>TRBV7-6|TRBJ2-5|NA|NA
TGTGCCAGCAGCTTACCCGGACAAGGACAAGAGACCCAGTACTTC
CASSLPGQGQETQYF
>TRBV27|TRBJ2-1|once|TRBD1
TGTGCCAGCAGTCCCGGGACAGTACAGTTCTTC
CASSPGTVQFF
>TRBV15|TRBJ1-4|once|NA
TGTGCCACCTTAGGGGAAGGATCGGATGAAAAACTGTTTTTT
CATLGEGSDEKLFF
>TRBV27|TRBJ2-2|NA|TRBD2
TGTGCCAGCAGTTTATCCGGACTAGCGGGAGGAGTTGGGGAGCTGTTTTTT
CASSLSGLAGGVGELFF
>TRBV28|TRBJ1-2|NA|NA
TGTGCCAGCATCCAGGGGCCCGCTGGGTATGGCTACACCTTC
CASIQGPAGYGYTF
>TRBV2|TRBJ2-3|few|TRBD2
TGTGCCAGCAGTGTCGGAGCGGGAGGGCCAGATACGCAGTATTTT
CASSVGAGGPDTQYF
>TRBV7-9|TRBJ2-1|NA|TRBD1
TGTGCCAGCAGCCCAGAGGGGGCGAGTGAGCAGTTCTTC
CASSPEGASEQFF
>TRBV19|TRBJ2-5|NA|NA
TGTGCCAGTAGTACCCAGAGCGAAGAGACCCAGTACTTC
CASSTQSEETQYF
>TRBV7-6|TRBJ2-1|NA|NA
TGTGCCAGCAGCTCCGCTAGTACGCGTTATGAGCAGTTCTTC
CASSSASTRYEQFF
>TRBV27|TRBJ2-1|NA|NA
TGTGCCAGCAGTGGATCAGGAAGTGAGCAGTTCTTC
CASSGSGSEQFF